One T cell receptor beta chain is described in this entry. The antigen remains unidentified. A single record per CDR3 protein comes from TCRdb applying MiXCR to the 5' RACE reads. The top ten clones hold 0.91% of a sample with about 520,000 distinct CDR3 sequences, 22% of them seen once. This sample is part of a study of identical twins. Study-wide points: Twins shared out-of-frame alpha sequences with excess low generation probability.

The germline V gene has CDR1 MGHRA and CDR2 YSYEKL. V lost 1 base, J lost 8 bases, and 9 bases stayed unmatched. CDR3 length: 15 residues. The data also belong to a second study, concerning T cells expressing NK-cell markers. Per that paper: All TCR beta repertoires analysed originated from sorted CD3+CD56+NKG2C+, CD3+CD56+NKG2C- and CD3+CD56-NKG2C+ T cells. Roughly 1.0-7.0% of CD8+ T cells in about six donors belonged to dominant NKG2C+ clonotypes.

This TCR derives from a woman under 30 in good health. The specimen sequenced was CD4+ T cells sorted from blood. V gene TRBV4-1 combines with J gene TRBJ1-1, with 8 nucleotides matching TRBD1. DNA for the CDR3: TGCGCCAGCAGCCAAGCTTCGACAGGGGCGAGGGAAGCTTTCTTT. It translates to CASSQASTGAREAFF.